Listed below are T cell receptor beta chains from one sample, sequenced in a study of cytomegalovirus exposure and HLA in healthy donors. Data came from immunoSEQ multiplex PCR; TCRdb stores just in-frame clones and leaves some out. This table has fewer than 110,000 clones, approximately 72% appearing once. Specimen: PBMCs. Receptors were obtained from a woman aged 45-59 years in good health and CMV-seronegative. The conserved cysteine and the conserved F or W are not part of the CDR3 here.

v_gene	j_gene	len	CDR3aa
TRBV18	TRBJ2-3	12	ASSQPGSTDTQY
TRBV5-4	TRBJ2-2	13	ASSLGGPYTGELF
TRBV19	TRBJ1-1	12	ASSRGAPNTEAF
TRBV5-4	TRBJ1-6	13	ASSLRQGNNSPLH
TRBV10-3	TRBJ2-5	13	AISGGGGAKETQY
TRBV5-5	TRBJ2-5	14	ASSGPRRGDQETQY
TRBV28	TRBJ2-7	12	ASSWAGVPYEQY
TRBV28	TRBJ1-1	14	ASSQQYGTGVTEAF
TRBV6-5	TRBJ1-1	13	ASSYVPSGIYEDF
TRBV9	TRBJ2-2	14	ASSGLAGGPLGELF
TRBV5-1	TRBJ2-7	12	ASSLEGVSHEQY
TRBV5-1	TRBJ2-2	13	ASSQQGGNTGELF
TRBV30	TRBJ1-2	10	AWSAGLGGYT
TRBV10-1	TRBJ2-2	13	ASSEGSGDTGELF
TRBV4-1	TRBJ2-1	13	ASSQFLASYNEQF
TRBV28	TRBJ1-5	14	ASRRVDSLYNQPQH
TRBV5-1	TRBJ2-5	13	ASSFRGGARETQY
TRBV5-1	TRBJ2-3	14	ASSLGLAGAADTQY
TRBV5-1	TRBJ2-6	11	ASSLAGANVLT
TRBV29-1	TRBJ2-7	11	GDQRDSAYEQY
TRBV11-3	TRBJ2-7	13	ASSSSGGGSYEQY
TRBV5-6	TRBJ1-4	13	ASSLAQGGNEKLF
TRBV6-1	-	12	ASTWRGPRDEQY
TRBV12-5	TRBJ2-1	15	ASGLAPRAGVSNEQF
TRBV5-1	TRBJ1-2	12	ASSPDREYYGYT
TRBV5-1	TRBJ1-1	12	ASRWGEAGAEAF
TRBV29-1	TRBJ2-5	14	SVEESAVAVTGTQY
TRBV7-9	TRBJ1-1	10	SSSLVAGEAF
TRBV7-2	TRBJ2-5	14	ASSFYGTGTQETQY
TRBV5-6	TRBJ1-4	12	ASSFRTGVEKLF
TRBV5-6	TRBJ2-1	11	ASSWGTGDEQF
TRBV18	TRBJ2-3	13	ASSPTGSASDTQY
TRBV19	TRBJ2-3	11	ASRGPHYYTQY
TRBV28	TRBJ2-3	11	ASSLTGSDTQY
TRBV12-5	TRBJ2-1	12	ASQGQRGYNEQF
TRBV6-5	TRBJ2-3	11	ASSYWEADTQY
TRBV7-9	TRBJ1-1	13	ASSQLQGALTEAF
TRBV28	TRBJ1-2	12	ATGQALRHYGYT
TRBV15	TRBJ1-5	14	ATSRSGQGAFQPQH
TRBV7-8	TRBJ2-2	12	ASSLGTITGELF
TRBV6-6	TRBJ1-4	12	ASSPPGGDEKLF
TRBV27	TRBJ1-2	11	ASSFTQGNGYT